This T cell receptor beta chain was sequenced for a study of molecular identifiers for immune sequencing clone quantification. The CDR3 has 14 residues. The germline V gene has CDR1 MNHEY and CDR2 SMNVEV (reference sequence). V was clipped by 2 bases and J by 10 bases, with 17 bases between them. A single record per CDR3 protein comes from TCRdb applying MiXCR to the PCR reads. Among some 320,000 distinct CDR3 sequences listed, 24% were seen once. Study-wide points: For highly expanded clones, sizes could be underestimated when identical TCR molecules share a barcode. The study reportedly detected spiked Jurkat TCR RNA from one cell among approximately 1 million naive cells.

Only a few counts were recorded for this clonotype. Its antigen is as yet unknown. When naive CD8 T cells were sorted, they were gated as CD8+CD4-CCR7+CD45RA+. V usage is TRBV27 and J usage is TRBJ2-5; perhaps TRBD2 as D (6 bases). The sequence was obtained from a human donor in good health. Some libraries in this study had Jurkat cell RNA spiked in. Sequencing input: naive CD8+ T cells from blood, with Jurkat cell RNA spiked in. The subset denotes: FACS-sorted CD8+CD4-CCR7+CD45RA+ naive T cells. The CDR3: CASSLARDLDIQYF. In nucleotides, the CDR3 is TGTGCCAGCAGTTTAGCGCGGGACCTCGATATCCAGTACTTC.